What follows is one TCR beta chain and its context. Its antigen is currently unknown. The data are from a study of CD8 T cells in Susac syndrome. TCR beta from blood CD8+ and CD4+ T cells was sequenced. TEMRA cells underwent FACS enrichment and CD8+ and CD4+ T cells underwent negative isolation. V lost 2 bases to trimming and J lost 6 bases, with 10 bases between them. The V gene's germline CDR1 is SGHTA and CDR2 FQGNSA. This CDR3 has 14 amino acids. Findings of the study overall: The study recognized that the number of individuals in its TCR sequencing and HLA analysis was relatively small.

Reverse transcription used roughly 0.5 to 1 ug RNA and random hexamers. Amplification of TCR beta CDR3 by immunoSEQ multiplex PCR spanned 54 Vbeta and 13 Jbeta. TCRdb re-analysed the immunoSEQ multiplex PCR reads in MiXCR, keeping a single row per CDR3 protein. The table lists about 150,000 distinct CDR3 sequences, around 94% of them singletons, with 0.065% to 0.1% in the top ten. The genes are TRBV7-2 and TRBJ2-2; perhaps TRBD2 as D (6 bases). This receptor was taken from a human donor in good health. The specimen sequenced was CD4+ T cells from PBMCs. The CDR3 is CASSLRGSPGELFF. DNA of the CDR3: TGTGCCAGCAGCTTACGGGGGTCTCCCGGGGAGCTGTTTTTT.